Below, 27 T cell receptor beta chains from the same sample are listed, as sequenced in a study of human T cells and chemical hapten exposure (dated by TCRdb to about 2021). The library was produced with RACE. The instrument was a NextSeq 500. TCRdb reran the public reads through fastp at Q25 and MiXCR, keeping productive beta chains. A single entry per CDR3 protein holds the most common genes and DNA from its merged rows. The sample data list over 300,000 distinct CDR3 sequences, and approximately 5.1% of these were observed just once. The ten largest clones take up roughly 2.6% of the sample. The time point label for this specimen denotes: pre-sensitization, week 0. Taken with the paper, the label for treatment or condition translates to: therapeutic diphenylcyclopropenone sensitization with weekly scalp DPC. The sequences come from whole blood, collected in connection with sensitization to the hapten diphenylcyclopropenone (DPC). The receptors come from a woman between 50 and 59 years old with alopecia areata. Some clones in this sample may be carry-over from other donors' samples.

This rearrangement joins TRBV7-2 to TRBJ1-1, with 7 bases aligning to TRBD1. The germline V gene encodes CDR1 SGHTA and CDR2 FQGNSA. The length of the CDR3 is 15 residues. Trimming cost V 3 bases and J 2 bases; bases outside gene matches: 6. CDR3 sequence (DNA): TGTGCCAGCAGCTTCCGGGACAGCCTAAACACTGAAGCTTTCTTT. Protein: CASSFRDSLNTEAFF.

There are a few counts of this clonotype. The rearrangement joins TRBV7-2 to TRBJ1-5; the D is unclear. Germline assignment: CDR1 SGHTA and CDR2 FQGNSA. Trimming pared 3 bases from V and 0 bases from J, leaving 12 bases between. The CDR3 loop spans 16 amino acids. The CDR3 spells CASSFTSINSNQPQHF. CDR3 sequence (DNA): TGTGCCAGCAGCTTTACCTCAATTAATAGCAATCAGCCCCAGCATTTT.

This clonotype was seen a few times. The V gene is TRBV27, the J gene TRBJ2-1; 8 bases agree with TRBD2. Germline CDR1 reads MNHEY; CDR2 reads SMNVEV (reference sequence). After removal of 4 bases from V and 0 bases from J, the junction contained 5 bases not matched to a gene. The CDR3 runs 16 residues. This CDR3 is CASSWGGGPSYNEQFF. In nucleotides, the CDR3 is TGTGCCAGCAGTTGGGGCGGGGGGCCCTCCTACAATGAGCAGTTCTTC.

This clonotype was seen at least ten times. The chain has TRBV18 and TRBJ2-7; the match to TRBD1 covers 11 bases. CDR3 length: 14 amino acids. V trimming: 3 bases; J trimming: 3 bases; junction bases outside the gene matches: 1. CDR1 is KGHSH, CDR2 LQKENI, per germline. As DNA, the CDR3 is TGTGCCAGCTCACCGGGACAGGGGGTCTACGAGCAGTACTTC. Protein product: CASSPGQGVYEQYF.

The chain combines TRBV12-3 or TRBV12-4 with TRBJ1-3; D unclear. CDR3 size: 15 residues. V lost 1 base, J lost 0 bases, and 7 bases lay in between. The CDR3 DNA reads TGTGCCAGCAGTTTAGGCAGCGGCTCTGGAAACACCATATATTTT. Residues: CASSLGSGSGNTIYF.

At least ten counts were recorded for this clonotype. This chain uses TRBV6-5 with TRBJ1-6; unclear D gene. V was shortened by 6 bases and J by 8 bases, with 11 bases between the two germline ends. CDR1 is MNHEY, CDR2 SVGAGI, per germline. This CDR3 contains 13 residues. CDR3 amino acids: CASSSLTDSPLHF. The CDR3 region has the DNA TGTGCCAGCAGCTCACTCACGGATTCACCCCTCCACTTT.

V gene TRBV12-3 or TRBV12-4 combines with J gene TRBJ2-3; D is ambiguous. Trimming removed 0 bases at V and 3 bases at J, with 10 bases between. CDR3 length: 15 amino acids. Here the CDR3 DNA reads TGTGCCAGCAGTTTAGCGCTCAGTAGAACAGATACGCAGTATTTT. This gives the protein CASSLALSRTDTQYF.

V usage is TRBV20-1 and J usage is TRBJ2-2; D gene unclear. This CDR3 is 11 amino acids long. The germline CDR1 and CDR2 sequences are DFQATT and SNEGSKA (reference sequence). V lost 4 bases to trimming and J lost 7 bases, with 7 bases between them. In DNA form, the CDR3 reads TGCAGTGCTACTTATAGCGGGGAGCTGTTTTTT. Translated, it gives CSATYSGELFF.

The V gene is TRBV5-5, the J gene TRBJ2-3, with TRBD1 matching over 9 bases. The CDR3 consists of 15 residues. Trimming removed 3 bases from V and 2 bases from J; junction bases left unmatched: 4. Germline assignment: CDR1 SGHKS and CDR2 YYEKEE (reference sequence). The CDR3 DNA sequence: TGTGCCAGCAGCTGGGGACAGGGCAACACAGATACGCAGTATTTT. Protein product: CASSWGQGNTDTQYF.

This clonotype was counted many times. This chain joins TRBV20-1 and TRBJ1-2; D unresolved. Deletions cut 0 bases from V and 0 bases from J, with 14 bases between. The CDR3 extends over 16 amino acids. Germline assignment: CDR1 DFQATT and CDR2 SNEGSKA (reference sequence). The CDR3 bases are TGCAGTGCTAGAGATAAGACGGTCCCCTCTAACTATGGCTACACCTTC. The encoded protein is CSARDKTVPSNYGYTF.

J is TRBJ2-3 and V is TRBV11-2, with 7 bases lining up with TRBD2. CDR1 is SGHAT and CDR2 is FQNNGV in the germline V gene. The CDR3 extends over 18 amino acids. The ends lost 5 bases at V and 2 bases at J; junction bases unmatched: 16. The chain's CDR3 is CASSGTTSGLLSTDTQYF. The CDR3 DNA follows: TGTGCCAGCAGCGGAACTACGTCGGGACTATTATCCACAGATACGCAGTATTTT.

The rearrangement links TRBV6-5 to TRBJ2-3; TRBD1 might be the D (5 bases). This CDR3 is built from 15 residues. Germline CDR1 MNHEY, CDR2 SVGAGI. V lost 0 bases to trimming and J lost 2 bases, with 9 bases between them. The CDR3 DNA sequence: TGTGCCAGCAGTTACTCGAGACAGCACACAGATACGCAGTATTTT. Protein product: CASSYSRQHTDTQYF.

This clonotype has at least ten counts. The chain employs TRBV6-2 or TRBV6-3 and TRBJ2-7; D call uncertain. V was cut by 2 bases and J by 3 bases, with 5 bases left in between. The CDR3 spans 12 residues. Germline V gene data show CDR1 as MNHEY and CDR2 as SVGEGT. CDR3 bases: TGTGCCAGCAGTTACAGGGACTACGAGCAGTACTTC. This codes for CASSYRDYEQYF.

In its sample, this clonotype was seen a few times. The J gene is TRBJ1-1, the V gene TRBV25-1; no firm D call. The germline V gene has CDR1 MGHDK and CDR2 SYGVNS. The CDR3 has 14 amino acids. V lost 8 bases and J lost 0, with 13 bases in between. Here the CDR3 reads CASGGDNMNTEAFF. The CDR3 DNA reads TGTGCCAGCGGAGGTGACAACATGAACACTGAAGCTTTCTTT.

This sequence joins TRBV6-6 and TRBJ2-7, with D perhaps TRBD1 or TRBD2 (6 bases each). The germline V gene encodes CDR1 MNHNY and CDR2 SVGAGI (reference sequence). The CDR3 has 12 amino acids. Trimming shortened V by 7 bases and J by 12 bases, and 19 bases separated the two germline ends. The CDR3 here is CASIGTRGDGYF. Here the CDR3 DNA reads TGTGCCAGCATCGGGACAAGGGGGGATGGGTACTTC.

The table lists this clonotype with many counts. The chain uses TRBV29-1 and TRBJ1-2; D gene ambiguous. The V end lost 6 bases, the J end lost 6 bases, and 11 bases lay between the germline ends. The germline gives CDR1 SQVTM, CDR2 ANQGSEA. This CDR3 is built from 11 residues. CDR3 sequence reads: CSVSRSDGYTF. CDR3 in DNA: TGCAGCGTGAGTAGATCGGATGGCTACACCTTC.

There are many counts of this clonotype. The chain combines TRBV27 with TRBJ2-1; 11 bases fit TRBD2. Germline values: CDR1 MNHEY, CDR2 SMNVEV (reference sequence). The CDR3 runs 16 residues. J was trimmed by 8 bases and V by 4 bases; bases with no gene match: 10. The CDR3 DNA sequence: TGTGCCAGCAGTTACCGACTAGCGGGATTGGGGGATGAGCAGTTCTTC. Residues: CASSYRLAGLGDEQFF.

About this clonotype: Being one base from a much bigger clone, this may be a read error. The chain joins TRBV20-1 to TRBJ2-3, with unresolved D. Per the germline V gene, CDR1 is DFQATT and CDR2 is SNEGSKA (reference sequence). V lost 3 bases and J lost 0, with 22 bases in between. CDR3 length: 18 amino acids. CDR3 DNA sequence: TGCAGTGCTAGGGAGTCTAGAGGAAACCCTGAAAGCACAGATACGCAGTATTTT. Residues: CSARESRGNPESTDTQYF.

The table lists this clonotype with many counts. This sequence joins TRBV29-1 and TRBJ1-3, with D unclear. With 3 bases removed from V and 4 bases from J, the gap between germline ends came to 13 bases. There are 14 residues in the CDR3. Germline V lookup: CDR1 SQVTM, CDR2 ANQGSEA. The CDR3, as DNA: TGCAGCGTTGAGATACCCCAAAAAGGAAACACCATATATTTT. Translated, it gives CSVEIPQKGNTIYF. Combining the CDR3 with reference TRBV29-1 and TRBJ1-3 gives the whole variable domain SAVISQKPSRDICQRGTSLTIQCQVDSQVTMMFWYRQQPGQSLTLIATANQGSEATYESGFVIDKFPISRPNLTFSTLTVSNMSPEDSSIYLCSVEIPQKGNTIYFGEGSWLTVV.

As regards this clonotype: A much more abundant neighbour one base away suggests this may be a read error. The rearrangement uses TRBV5-1 and TRBJ2-7; no definite D call. Germline CDR1 SGHRS, CDR2 YFSETQ. The CDR3 is 14 residues long. V lost 4 bases, J lost 5 bases, and 16 bases lay in between. This CDR3 is CASSPSPSPHEQYF. The CDR3 DNA follows: TGCGCCAGCAGCCCTTCCCCCTCACCCCACGAGCAGTACTTC.

Only a few counts were recorded for this clonotype. V gene TRBV10-3 combines with J gene TRBJ1-1; a weak D match, TRBD1 (5 bases). The V end was cut by 3 bases, the J end by 3 bases, with 14 bases between. This CDR3 has 15 amino acids. Germline V gene sequence: CDR1 ENHRY, CDR2 SYGVKD. The CDR3 is CAISEPGRVDTEAFF. The CDR3 nucleotides read TGTGCCATCAGTGAACCAGGGAGAGTGGACACTGAAGCTTTCTTT.

The chain employs TRBV19 and TRBJ2-2; D may correspond to TRBD1 or TRBD2 (5 bases each). The V end lost 5 bases, the J end lost 4 bases, and 17 bases lay between the germline ends. This CDR3 has 16 residues. Looked up from germline, CDR1 is LNHDA and CDR2 is SQIVND (reference sequence). CDR3 in DNA: TGTGCCAGTAGTTCCGCCGGGACCACACTCACCGGGGAGCTGTTTTTT. Its translation: CASSSAGTTLTGELFF.

This clonotype occurred a few times. This chain joins TRBV6-1 and TRBJ1-2, with D tentatively TRBD1 (5 bases). The CDR3 is 12 amino acids. The V and J ends lost 7 bases and 7 bases respectively, with 13 bases between them. Germline V gene lookup returns CDR1 MNHNS and CDR2 SASEGT. Written as DNA, the CDR3 is TGTGCCAGCATGCAGACGGGGCTTGGCTACACCTTC. This sequence encodes CASMQTGLGYTF.

This chain uses TRBV5-1 with TRBJ2-1; D may correspond to TRBD1 or TRBD2 (5 bases each). The CDR3 runs to 14 residues. Germline V gives CDR1 SGHRS, CDR2 YFSETQ. V was cut by 4 bases and J by 5 bases, with 13 bases left in between. In DNA form, the CDR3 reads TGCGCCAGCAGCGTGGGACCGGCCGACAATGAGCAGTTCTTC. Its protein product is CASSVGPADNEQFF.

This clonotype was observed a handful of times. The chain carries TRBV10-1 and TRBJ1-1; D might be TRBD1 (6 bases). Looked up from germline, CDR1 is WNHNN and CDR2 is SYGVQD (reference sequence). Trimming shortened V by 2 bases and J by 2 bases, and 12 bases separated the two germline ends. CDR3 length: 15 residues. In DNA, the CDR3 is TGCGCCAGCAGTGAGACCCAGGGGCTTAACACTGAAGCTTTCTTT. This encodes CASSETQGLNTEAFF.

The CDR3 reads CASSLTGGIGNTIYF. CDR3 nucleotides: TGTGCCAGCAGTCTGACAGGGGGAATAGGAAACACCATATATTTT. V and J are TRBV6-5 and TRBJ1-3, with 9 bases identical to TRBD1. Germline lookup yields CDR1 MNHEY and CDR2 SVGAGI. This CDR3 is built from 15 residues. Trimming at V came to 5 bases and at J to 4 bases, leaving 6 bases not matched to a gene.

This clonotype showed up many times. This rearrangement joins TRBV12-3 or TRBV12-4 to TRBJ1-4; no clear D. This CDR3 spans 13 amino acids. The ends were cut back, 6 bases at V and 0 bases at J, with 5 bases in the middle. Here the CDR3 DNA reads TGTGCCAGCAGCCATACAACTAATGAAAAACTGTTTTTT. This encodes CASSHTTNEKLFF.